This T cell receptor (beta chain) was found in a study of control samples from healthy donors and cancer patients. The data were produced by immunoSEQ multiplex PCR, yet TCRdb's version contains in-frame clones alone and is incomplete. The table records about 140,000 clones, roughly 89% of them present only once. This CDR3 comprises 13 residues. V lost 1 base to trimming and J lost 2 bases, with 6 bases between them. The germline V gene encodes CDR1 SGHRS and CDR2 YFSETQ. The sequencing sample was made of blood. The source of this sequence is a man between 18 and 29 years old in good health. The gene calls are TRBV5-1 and TRBJ2-5; D is ambiguous. The DNA for the CDR3 is TGCGCCAGCAGCTTGTATAGGCAAGAGACCCAGTACTTC. Protein: CASSLYRQETQYF.